The 4 T cell receptor beta chains in this list originate from one sample, sequenced in a study of T cell responses to AZD1222 COVID-19 vaccine. TCRdb keeps only in-frame clones here, not all; method: immunoSEQ multiplex PCR. Of around 150,000 clones listed, approximately 90% are singletons. Here the sequenced sample was peripheral blood, taken on day 0 of MenACWY control vaccination. The source of these receptors is an adult in good health.

The J gene is TRBJ1-2, the V gene TRBV18; D remains ambiguous. There are 13 residues in the CDR3. Germline CDR1 is KGHSH and CDR2 is LQKENI. V shed 4 bases and J shed 8 bases, with 14 bases lying between them. The CDR3 DNA reads as TGTGCCAGCTCACGGGTGGTTGCGGAAGGCTACACCTTC. Its protein product is CASSRVVAEGYTF.

The count of this clone is one. CDR3: CASSQEAGTSGSKVYNEQFF. The DNA of the CDR3 is TGCGCCAGCAGCCAAGAAGCCGGGACTAGCGGGAGCAAGGTCTACAATGAGCAGTTCTTC. V and J are TRBV4-3 and TRBJ2-1; 14 positions agree with TRBD2. Germline V gene sequence: CDR1 LGHNA, CDR2 YSLEER. The ends lost 0 bases at V and 3 bases at J; junction bases unmatched: 10. The CDR3 loop spans 20 amino acids.

The rearrangement uses TRBV3-1 (or the pseudogene TRBV3-2) and TRBJ2-4; 12 bases agree with TRBD2. CDR3 length: 19 residues. Germline V CDR1 and CDR2: LGHDT, YNNKEL (reference sequence). V lost 4 bases and J lost 1; bases outside the gene matches: 11. The CDR3 here is CASSLLAGGSLYAKNIQYF. The CDR3 bases are TGTGCCAGCAGCCTCCTAGCGGGGGGGTCTCTCTATGCCAAAAACATTCAGTACTTC.

This clone appeared once. This rearrangement joins TRBV30 to TRBJ1-1; the match to TRBD1 covers 7 bases. Trimming cost V 4 bases and J 3 bases; bases outside gene matches: 5. This CDR3 has 13 residues. Germline V gives CDR1 GTSNPN, CDR2 SVGIG (reference sequence). The CDR3 spells CAWNPGQHTEAFF. The CDR3 bases are TGTGCCTGGAACCCGGGACAGCACACTGAAGCTTTCTTT.